Included here is one T cell receptor (beta chain) sequence, with context. Its antigen is unidentified. This record comes from a study of CXCR3-negative and CXCR3-positive naive CD8 T cells. Study conclusions and caveats: Both of the naive subsets showed about the same high diversity, but memory CD8+ cells had much less. Partially decreased CXCR3 expression was recorded after cryopreservation, and fresh PBMCs were used in most assays. Comparison of naive CXCR3-negative and CXCR3-positive cells revealed similar TRBV-TRBJ usage, while memory cells differed.

Germline assignment: CDR1 DFQATT and CDR2 SNEGSKA (reference sequence). This CDR3 is 15 amino acids long. The authors prepared UMI-labeled TRB cDNA libraries by 5' RACE. TCRdb reprocessed the 5' RACE reads and stores each CDR3 protein as one record, lacking DNA. This sample's table reports under 45,000 distinct CDR3 sequences. Sequenced material: memory CD8+ T cells from blood. The clonotype originates from a human donor in good health. Some clones in this sample may be carry-over from other donors' samples. The V gene is TRBV20-1, the J gene TRBJ2-2. The CDR3 region is CSAIRSFANTGELFF.